Shown below are 20 T cell receptor beta chains from a single sample sequenced in a study of blood T cells in healthy people across ages. With a J-beta primer mix and a sample-barcoded 5' primer, a second PCR ran about 7 to 11 cycles. TCRdb itself ran the 5' RACE reads through MiXCR, one entry per CDR3 protein. The sample has 550,000 to 600,000 distinct CDR3 sequences; 27% are singletons. The sample was blood. These receptors were obtained from a woman between 65 and 79 years old in good health.

The chain is built from TRBV6-6 and TRBJ1-2; 10 bases match TRBD1. CDR3 length: 14 residues. Per the germline V gene, CDR1 is MNHNY and CDR2 is SVGAGI (reference sequence). The V segment lost 4 bases and the J segment 6 bases; nucleotides outside the gene matches: 5. The CDR3 is CASSSTGGLDGYTF. DNA of the CDR3: TGTGCCAGCAGTTCGACAGGGGGCCTCGATGGCTACACCTTC.

The chain carries TRBV7-8 and TRBJ2-1, with D possibly matching TRBD2 (6 bases). Germline V lookup: CDR1 SGHVS, CDR2 FQNEAQ. The CDR3 has 17 amino acids. Trimming pared 2 bases from V and 4 bases from J, leaving 18 bases between. The CDR3 is CASSLRVSGSQYNEQFF. CDR3 bases: TGTGCCAGCAGCTTACGTGTTAGCGGAAGCCAGTACAATGAGCAGTTCTTC. Using reference TRBV7-8 and TRBJ2-1 for the parts outside the CDR3, the full variable domain is GAGVSQSPRYKVAKRGQDVALRCDPISGHVSLFWYQQALGQGPEFLTYFQNEAQLDKSGLPSDRFFAERPEGSVSTLKIQRTQQEDSAVYLCASSLRVSGSQYNEQFFGPGTRLTVL.

This clonotype was observed a handful of times. This rearrangement joins TRBV9 to TRBJ1-2; D gene ambiguous. The CDR3 extends over 13 amino acids. Deletions cut 6 bases from V and 2 bases from J, with 11 bases between. CDR1 and CDR2 (germline): SGDLS, YYNGEE. CDR3: CASTSAWNYGYTF. The DNA for the CDR3 is TGTGCCAGCACCTCTGCATGGAACTATGGCTACACCTTC.

This clonotype came up a few times. V usage is TRBV29-1 and J usage is TRBJ2-5; the D gene is possibly TRBD1 (6 bases). V shed 4 bases and J shed 0 bases, with 21 bases lying between them. The CDR3 consists of 17 residues. Germline V lookup: CDR1 SQVTM, CDR2 ANQGSEA. This chain's CDR3 is CSVARGFQISHQETQYF. The DNA of the CDR3 is TGCAGCGTTGCTAGGGGGTTTCAAATTAGTCACCAAGAGACCCAGTACTTC.

The chain couples TRBV6-1 to TRBJ2-7; 7 bases line up with TRBD1. The CDR3 length is 12 residues. J gave up 9 bases and V 6 bases, and 8 bases lay outside the gene matches. Germline V gives CDR1 MNHNS, CDR2 SASEGT. The CDR3 nucleotides are TGTGCCAGCAGGGCCACAGGGGATTGGCAGTACTTC. This gives the protein CASRATGDWQYF.

This clonotype came up a few times. The V and J genes are TRBV20-1 and TRBJ2-3, with 8 bases matching TRBD2. The J segment lost 4 bases and the V segment lost 3 bases, leaving 6 bases of the junction unmatched. The CDR3 runs 14 residues. Looked up from germline, CDR1 is DFQATT and CDR2 is SNEGSKA (reference sequence). Written as DNA, the CDR3 is TGCAGTGCTAGCGAGAGCGGGAGCGCAGATACGCAGTATTTT. Translating it yields CSASESGSADTQYF.

The chain links TRBV11-2 to TRBJ2-5; 13 nucleotides match TRBD2. Trimming cost V 7 bases and J 1 base; bases outside gene matches: 9. Germline loops: CDR1 SGHAT, CDR2 FQNNGV. This CDR3 is 17 amino acids long. CDR3 loop: CASMRTGLAGIQETQYF. The CDR3 DNA reads TGTGCCAGCATGCGAACGGGACTAGCGGGGATCCAAGAGACCCAGTACTTC.

Here the CDR3 reads CSAATPLLSREPYEQYF. The CDR3 coding sequence is TGCAGTGCGGCGACCCCCTTATTGAGTCGGGAGCCTTACGAGCAGTACTTC. The chain couples TRBV20-1 to TRBJ2-7; the D gene is possibly TRBD2 (6 bases). This CDR3 contains 17 residues. V gave up 6 bases and J gave up 4 bases, with 28 bases separating them. Per the germline V gene, CDR1 is DFQATT and CDR2 is SNEGSKA (reference sequence).

This chain connects TRBV5-1 to TRBJ1-2; D is perhaps TRBD1 (6 bases). The germline V gene encodes CDR1 SGHRS and CDR2 YFSETQ. CDR3 length: 16 amino acids. V lost 4 bases to trimming and J lost 6 bases, with 22 bases between them. In nucleotides, the CDR3 is TGCGCCAGCAGCCCGGAAAAGGGGACATCCGTGAATGGCTACACCTTC. Translation: CASSPEKGTSVNGYTF.

The chain recombines TRBV5-1 with TRBJ2-3, with 9 nucleotides matching TRBD2. With V trimmed by 4 bases and J by 8 bases, 8 bases remained unmatched. This CDR3 has 14 amino acids. Per germline, CDR1 SGHRS and CDR2 YFSETQ. The CDR3 loop reads CASSLGTSLGTQYF. DNA of the CDR3: TGCGCCAGCAGCCTCGGGACTAGCTTGGGTACGCAGTATTTT.

This clonotype was picked up a small number of times. The CDR3 is CASSCDRVKLPGNTIYF. Here the CDR3 DNA reads TGTGCCAGCAGCTGTGACAGGGTGAAGTTACCGGGAAACACCATATATTTT. The J gene is TRBJ1-3, the V gene TRBV21-1; the DNA was not compared with TRBD1, the D call given in the table. TRBV21-1 is designated a pseudogene. The CDR3 has 17 amino acids.

The V gene is TRBV12-3 or TRBV12-4, the J gene TRBJ2-3; 10 bases agree with TRBD2. J was trimmed by 6 bases and V by 5 bases; bases with no gene match: 8. This CDR3 has 15 amino acids. The CDR3: CASSHSGGAGDTQYF. The CDR3 nucleotides read TGTGCCAGCAGTCACAGCGGGGGGGCAGGGGATACGCAGTATTTT.

V is TRBV6-5 and J is TRBJ1-4; D call uncertain. Germline V gene data show CDR1 as MNHEY and CDR2 as SVGAGI. The V and J ends lost 6 bases and 4 bases respectively, with 6 bases between them. The CDR3 length is 12 residues. The CDR3 sequence is CASREGNEKLFF. Written as DNA, the CDR3 is TGTGCCAGCAGGGAGGGTAATGAAAAACTGTTTTTT.

This clonotype was seen only a few times. The chain is built from TRBV4-2 and TRBJ1-2, with D unresolved. CDR3 size: 15 residues. In germline, CDR1 is LGHNA, CDR2 YNFKEQ. Between the trimmed V and J ends, which lost 5 bases and 3 bases, there was a span of 16 bases. The CDR3 reads CASSGIQAGDYGYTF. DNA of the CDR3: TGTGCCAGCAGCGGGATTCAGGCGGGCGACTATGGCTACACCTTC.

In its sample, this clonotype was seen a few times. This chain uses TRBV7-2 with TRBJ2-1; D call uncertain. Germline V gene lookup returns CDR1 SGHTA and CDR2 FQGNSA. The ends were cut back, 5 bases at V and 4 bases at J, with 9 bases in the middle. The CDR3 runs 13 residues. This CDR3 is CASSPNRYNEQFF. The DNA for the CDR3 is TGTGCCAGCAGCCCAAACAGATACAATGAGCAGTTCTTC.

The chain has TRBV5-1 and TRBJ2-5; TRBD2 agrees at 14 bases. Judging by the DNA end, TRBJ2-1 fits better; the J call may be wrong. Germline assignment: CDR1 SGHRS and CDR2 YFSETQ. CDR3 length: 14 amino acids. The CDR3 sequence: CASSRTSGGIEQFF. CDR3 bases: TGCGCCAGCAGCCGGACTAGCGGGGGGATTGAGCAGTTCTTC.

The chain couples TRBV6-5 to TRBJ1-3; no definite D call. V lost 0 bases to trimming and J lost 4 bases, with 7 bases between them. The CDR3 totals 14 residues. Germline CDR1 and CDR2: MNHEY and SVGAGI. CDR3: CASSYSTRGNTIYF. CDR3 DNA sequence: TGTGCCAGCAGTTACTCGACACGGGGAAACACCATATATTTT.

Of note for this clonotype: One end of the junction does not line up with germline, which may come from a read error. This sequence joins TRBV6-2 or TRBV6-3 and TRBJ2-5; a possible D gene is TRBD1 (6 bases). The CDR3 contains 14 residues. The germline gives CDR1 MNHEY, CDR2 SVGEGT. CDR3 coding DNA: TGTGCCAGTAGTTACCCGGACAGCCAAGAGACCCAGTACTTC. Its translation is CASSYPDSQETQYF.

The chain combines TRBV7-2 with TRBJ2-1, with D possibly being TRBD2 (6 bases). Germline V gives CDR1 SGHTA, CDR2 FQGNSA. Trimming pared 5 bases from V and 8 bases from J, leaving 19 bases between. The length of the CDR3 is 15 residues. The CDR3 DNA reads as TGTGCCAGCAGCCCCCGGGATTTCCCGGGGGATGAGCAGTTCTTC. Protein sequence: CASSPRDFPGDEQFF.

A few counts support this clonotype. The chain carries TRBV9 and TRBJ1-2; no firm D call. This CDR3 contains 13 residues. From germline, CDR1 is SGDLS and CDR2 YYNGEE. V was cut by 2 bases and J by 8 bases, with 13 bases left in between. For the CDR3, the DNA is TGTGCCAGCAGCGTTCGGCCTCAGGAAGGCTACACCTTC. Translated, it gives CASSVRPQEGYTF.